Below are 15 T cell receptor beta chains sequenced from a single sample in a study of blood T cell repertoires in COVID-19. Clones were read by immunoSEQ multiplex PCR, and TCRdb kept only the in-frame ones, dropping some. The data hold some 50,000 clones, with around nine tenths observed a single time. The sample consisted of peripheral blood. Source of these receptors: a man aged 45-65 years with active COVID-19.

With respect to this clone: One junction end does not reproduce the germline sequence, and a read error may be involved. The rearrangement links TRBV24-1 to TRBJ1-2; D remains unclear. Germline V gene lookup returns CDR1 KGHDR and CDR2 SFDVKD. CDR3 size: 12 residues. CDR3 DNA: TGTGCCACCGGTGAACGGAACTATGGCTACACCTTC. Protein: CATGERNYGYTF.

The CDR3 spells CASSPSRTAVELFF. CDR3 bases: TGTGCCAGCAGCCCGTCCCGGACAGCAGTGGAGCTGTTTTTT. This chain links TRBV7-2 with TRBJ2-2; D is perhaps TRBD1 (6 bases). Deletions cut 5 bases from V and 10 bases from J, with 17 bases between. CDR1 is SGHTA, CDR2 FQGNSA, per germline. CDR3 length: 14 residues.

The J gene is TRBJ2-7, the V gene TRBV6-5; TRBD1 is a possible D gene (6 bases). The CDR3 spans 13 residues. Trimming removed 5 bases from V and 4 bases from J, with 12 bases in between. The germline gives CDR1 MNHEY, CDR2 SVGAGI. The CDR3 nucleotides read TGTGCCAGCAGTAGGACAGCCCAGTACGAGCAGTACTTC. It specifies CASSRTAQYEQYF.

The CDR3 nucleotides read TGTGCCAGCAGCCCCCAGCAAGCGGGTGGGGGAGATACGCAGTATTTT. It codes for CASSPQQAGGGDTQYF. The chain is built from TRBV9 and TRBJ2-3, with a possible D match to TRBD2 (6 bases). Germline CDR1 and CDR2: SGDLS and YYNGEE. Trimming cost V 4 bases and J 5 bases, with 20 bases left between them. The CDR3 has 16 amino acids.

The chain recombines TRBV24-1 with TRBJ1-4; 7 positions agree with TRBD1. CDR3 length: 14 residues. The germline V gene has CDR1 KGHDR and CDR2 SFDVKD. The V gene end was trimmed by 2 bases and the J gene end by 8 bases; junction bases not matched to a gene: 4. The CDR3 nucleotides read TGTGCCACCAGTGATTCCAGGGGGAACGAAAAACTGTTTTTT. Protein product: CATSDSRGNEKLFF.

The chain combines TRBV12-3 or TRBV12-4 with TRBJ2-1; TRBD1 aligns across 8 bases. J lost 7 bases, V lost 3 bases, and 2 bases had no gene match. CDR3 size: 13 residues. CDR3: CASSLDRVNEQFF. CDR3 nucleotides: TGTGCCAGCAGTTTGGACAGGGTGAATGAGCAGTTCTTC.

This chain links TRBV6-5 with TRBJ2-7; 8 nucleotides line up with TRBD1. The CDR3 sequence is 15 residues long. The J segment lost 5 bases and the V segment lost 4 bases, leaving 10 bases of the junction unmatched. Per germline, CDR1 MNHEY and CDR2 SVGAGI. The DNA for the CDR3 is TGTGCCAGCAGTTTGACCGGGACAGGCTTCGACGAGCAGTACTTC. Translation gives CASSLTGTGFDEQYF.

Only a few counts were recorded for this clone. The rearrangement links TRBV29-1 to TRBJ2-7, with D perhaps TRBD1 (6 bases). Trimming shortened V by 5 bases and J by 2 bases, and 13 bases separated the two germline ends. The CDR3 sequence is 13 residues long. Germline CDR1 is SQVTM and CDR2 is ANQGSEA. CDR3 in DNA: TGCAGCGTTCGAGCAGGGGAGCCCTACGAGCAGTACTTC. Protein product: CSVRAGEPYEQYF.

The chain links TRBV11-2 to TRBJ1-1; TRBD1 aligns across 8 bases. J lost 4 bases, V lost 3 bases, and 4 bases had no gene match. The CDR3 has 14 residues. The V gene's germline CDR1 is SGHAT and CDR2 FQNNGV. The chain's CDR3 is CASSFSDRGTEAFF. The DNA for the CDR3 is TGTGCCAGCAGCTTCTCCGACAGGGGCACTGAAGCTTTCTTT.

V gene TRBV3-1 (or the pseudogene TRBV3-2) combines with J gene TRBJ1-1, with 8 nucleotides matching TRBD1. The V segment lost 4 bases and the J segment 5 bases; nucleotides outside the gene matches: 6. Per germline, CDR1 LGHDT and CDR2 YNNKEL (reference sequence). The CDR3 runs to 14 residues. DNA for the CDR3: TGTGCCAGCAGCCCGCGGACAGGGAGGACTGAAGCTTTCTTT. This encodes CASSPRTGRTEAFF.

DNA for the CDR3: TGTGCCACCAGTGCGGGCTCCTACAATGAGCAGTTCTTC. It is translated as CATSAGSYNEQFF. The rearrangement joins TRBV24-1 to TRBJ2-1; D is unresolved. V lost 5 bases and J 0 bases, leaving 4 bases between the germline ends. This CDR3 spans 13 amino acids. Germline V gene data show CDR1 as KGHDR and CDR2 as SFDVKD.

The count of this clone is one. The chain employs TRBV7-2 and TRBJ1-6; tentative D call: TRBD1 (6 bases). The CDR3 consists of 14 residues. Germline CDR1 SGHTA, CDR2 FQGNSA. V dropped 3 bases and J dropped 6 bases, with 9 bases sitting between them. The CDR3 reads CASSFTGFNSPLHF. As DNA, the CDR3 is TGTGCCAGCAGCTTTACAGGGTTTAATTCACCCCTCCACTTT. Looking up the rest from reference TRBV7-2 and TRBJ1-6 gives the full variable domain: GAGVSQSPSNKVTEKGKDVELRCDPISGHTALYWYRQSLGQGLEFLIYFQGNSAPDKSGLPSDRFSAERTGGSVSTLTIQRTQQEDSAVYLCASSFTGFNSPLHFGNGTRLTVT.

V usage is TRBV19 and J usage is TRBJ1-1; 9 bases align to TRBD1. The CDR3 sequence is 16 residues long. The germline V gene encodes CDR1 LNHDA and CDR2 SQIVND (reference sequence). V lost 11 bases, J lost 1 base, and 14 bases stayed unmatched. The CDR3 loop is CAGPPWDRAENTEAFF. The CDR3 DNA reads TGTGCCGGCCCACCCTGGGACAGGGCTGAGAACACTGAAGCTTTCTTT. The variable domain in full, with the rest retrieved from reference TRBV19 and TRBJ1-1, is DGGITQSPKYLFRKEGQNVTLSCEQNLNHDAMYWYRQDPGQGLRLIYYSQIVNDFQKGDIAEGYSVSREKKESFPLTVTSAQKNPTAFYLCAGPPWDRAENTEAFFGQGTRLTVV.

The chain has TRBV24-1 and TRBJ1-4, with D hard to call. Germline loops: CDR1 KGHDR, CDR2 SFDVKD. The CDR3 loop spans 15 amino acids. Trimming removed 3 bases from V and 0 bases from J, with 7 bases in between. For the CDR3, the DNA is TGTGCCACCAGTGATCCGGGAGCAACTAATGAAAAACTGTTTTTT. Protein: CATSDPGATNEKLFF.

The gene calls are TRBV19 and TRBJ2-2; 11 bases fit TRBD2. The CDR3 sequence is 16 residues long. The trim removed 11 bases at V and 5 bases at J, leaving 13 bases unmatched. From germline, CDR1 is LNHDA and CDR2 SQIVND (reference sequence). In DNA, the CDR3 is TGTGCCTCCACTGTAGCGGGAGGGCCGGGAACCGGGGAGCTGTTTTTT. This codes for CASTVAGGPGTGELFF. The variable domain in full, with the rest retrieved from reference TRBV19 and TRBJ2-2, is DGGITQSPKYLFRKEGQNVTLSCEQNLNHDAMYWYRQDPGQGLRLIYYSQIVNDFQKGDIAEGYSVSREKKESFPLTVTSAQKNPTAFYLCASTVAGGPGTGELFFGEGSRLTVL.